Presented here are 2 T cell receptor beta chains from one specimen sequenced in a study of T cells after yellow fever vaccination. TCRdb called the 5' RACE reads again in MiXCR, with one record for every CDR3 protein. The profile shows around 610,000 distinct CDR3 sequences, roughly 13% of them singletons. Material: PBMCs, obtained on the day of the yellow fever booster vaccination. Source of these receptors: a man between 25 and 39 years old who received the YFV17D yellow fever vaccine.

There are a few counts of this clonotype. This sequence joins TRBV15 and TRBJ2-7; TRBD1 is a possible D gene (6 bases). This CDR3 is 17 amino acids long. V was trimmed by 2 bases and J by 4 bases, leaving 21 bases between them. Per the germline V gene, CDR1 is LNHNV and CDR2 is YYDKDF (reference sequence). The CDR3 spells CATSRLQTRDTVYEQYF. CDR3 sequence (DNA): TGTGCCACCAGCAGACTTCAAACCCGGGACACAGTTTACGAGCAGTACTTC.

The chain uses TRBV20-1 and TRBJ2-3, with D unclear. V shed 3 bases and J shed 5 bases, with 12 bases lying between them. This CDR3 comprises 13 residues. Germline V lookup: CDR1 DFQATT, CDR2 SNEGSKA (reference sequence). The CDR3 reads CSASLRARDTQYF. The CDR3 DNA sequence: TGCAGTGCTAGTCTTAGGGCGAGAGATACGCAGTATTTT.